This TCR beta chain was identified during a study of CD8+CD57+ T cells in acquired aplastic anemia. Genomic DNA, serving as template, underwent TCR beta VDJ and CDR3 profiling. From the reads, TCRdb called clonotypes with MiXCR, one entry per CDR3 protein. Seen here are 260,000 or so distinct CDR3 sequences, more than 40% observed once, and the top ten hold about 7.8%. As concerns this clonotype: One end of the junction varies from germline; a read error may be responsible.

The CDR3 contains 15 residues. Per the germline V gene, CDR1 is SNHLY and CDR2 is FYNNEI. All sequencing subjects had displayed CD8+CD57+ cell expansion on flow cytometry. The chain links TRBV2 to TRBJ2-2; 8 bases fit TRBD2. Source material: sorted CD4+, CD8+, or CD8+CD57+ T cells (not recorded which) from PBMCs. This TCR derives from a human donor with aplastic anemia. CDR3 DNA: TGTGCCAGCGAACCAGCGGGGGCCTACACCGGGGAGCTGTTCTTT. Protein: CASEPAGAYTGELFF.